The 2 T cell receptor beta chains below come from one sample, sequenced in a study of T cells in women clearing cervical HPV infection. Measured with immunoSEQ multiplex PCR; TCRdb has only the in-frame clones, and not every one. The sample totals around 39,000 clones. Sequenced: blood buffy coat. The origin of the receptors is a woman between 18 and 70 years old with a cervical HPV16 infection that either progressed to CIN3+ or cleared (not recorded which).

As to this clone: The read finishes 3 residues shy of the CDR3 end, and the germline J gene is used to complete it. The rearrangement uses TRBV20-1 and TRBJ1-2, with 9 bases lining up with TRBD1. The V and J ends lost 4 bases and 4 bases, in that order; junction bases with no gene match: 7. The CDR3 covers 14 residues. The germline gives CDR1 DFQATT, CDR2 SNEGSKA (reference sequence). The sequenced part of the CDR3 DNA is TGCAGTGCTACCTACAGGGGGCGAGCCTATGGC. Its translation: CSATYRGRAYG. The full CDR3 sequence reads CSATYRGRAYGYTF.

Regarding this clone: The CDR3 end lies 3 residues beyond the end of the read and is filled in from the germline J gene. V gene TRBV7-6 combines with J gene TRBJ2-1, with a possible D match to TRBD2 (6 bases). V shed 5 bases and J shed 4 bases, with 15 bases lying between them. The germline V gene encodes CDR1 SGHVS and CDR2 FNYEAQ. The CDR3 totals 15 residues. The sequenced CDR3 bases are TGTGCCAGCAGCCGTGGGCGGGGCCTTTACAATGAG. As protein: CASSRGRGLYNE. The full CDR3 protein is CASSRGRGLYNEQFF.